The subject of this entry is one T cell receptor (beta chain). This entry is derived from a study of blood T cell repertoires in COVID-19. The germline V and J ends were trimmed by 2 bases and 3 bases, with 8 bases remaining between them. The CDR3 is 14 amino acids. CDR1 is SGDLS and CDR2 is YYNGEE in the germline V gene. Sequencing was performed with immunoSEQ multiplex PCR; in TCRdb, only in-frame clones are kept and a portion is missing. Of 120,000 or so clones in the sample, roughly nine tenths were seen once. The TCR originated in a man aged 50 to 59 with active COVID-19. The V gene is TRBV9, the J gene TRBJ1-4; a possible D gene is TRBD1 (6 bases). Sequencing used peripheral blood. This chain's CDR3 is CASSVGGPNEKLFF. The CDR3 bases are TGTGCCAGCAGCGTGGGGGGGCCTAATGAAAAACTGTTTTTT.